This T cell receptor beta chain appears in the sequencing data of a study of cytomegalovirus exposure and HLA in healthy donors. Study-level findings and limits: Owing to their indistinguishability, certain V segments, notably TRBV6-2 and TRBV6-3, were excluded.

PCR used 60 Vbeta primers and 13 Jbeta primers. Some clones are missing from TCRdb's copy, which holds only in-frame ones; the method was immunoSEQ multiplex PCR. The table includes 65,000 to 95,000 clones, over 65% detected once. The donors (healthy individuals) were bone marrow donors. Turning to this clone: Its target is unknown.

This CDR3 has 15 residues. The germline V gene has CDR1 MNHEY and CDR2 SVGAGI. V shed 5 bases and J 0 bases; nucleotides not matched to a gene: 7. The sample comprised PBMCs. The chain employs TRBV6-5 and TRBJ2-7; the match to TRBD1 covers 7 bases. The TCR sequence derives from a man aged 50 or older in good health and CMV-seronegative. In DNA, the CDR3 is TGTGCCAGCAGTCATGGACAGGCGATCTCCTACGAGCAGTACTTC. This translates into CASSHGQAISYEQYF.